The rows below give T cell receptor beta chains drawn from one sample of a study of T cells in Graves' hyperthyroidism and ophthalmopathy. TCRdb fed the multiplex PCR reads into MiXCR, producing one record per CDR3 protein. The sample lists roughly 280,000 distinct CDR3 sequences; approximately 23% were seen once. Sequencing was done on a sample of blood. The source of these receptors is a man younger than 45 with Graves' ophthalmopathy. Both conserved end residues are part of each CDR3. The D gene is left open where the match is weak. Some rows have no size entry. The others give once, few or many, or a class for an expanded clone.

d_call | clone_size | j_call | v_call | cdr3_length | cdr3_nt | cdr3_aa
TRBD1 | many | TRBJ1-1 | TRBV28 | 14 | TGTGCCAGCAGTTTGCCCAGGGGGCACACTGAAGCTTTCTTT | CASSLPRGHTEAFF
. | many | TRBJ1-1 | TRBV11-1 | 12 | TGTGCCAGCAGCAGCGGGAGCACTGAAGCTTTCTTT | CASSSGSTEAFF
. | . | TRBJ2-2 | TRBV2 | 15 | TGTGCCAGCAGTGAAAATGGGGGGTACACCGGGGAGCTGTTTTTT | CASSENGGYTGELFF
TRBD1 | . | TRBJ2-1 | TRBV28 | 12 | TGTGCCAGCTGGACAGGGGACAATGAGCAGTTCTTC | CASWTGDNEQFF
. | . | TRBJ1-2 | TRBV3-1 | 16 | TGTGCCAGCTCACCCGAAGGACGCAGGGGCAACTATGGCTACACCTTC | CASSPEGRRGNYGYTF
. | . | TRBJ2-2 | TRBV19 | 14 | TGTGCCAGTAGTGGGGGGAGGCTGGGCGGGGAGCTGTTTTTT | CASSGGRLGGELFF
TRBD1 | . | TRBJ2-4 | TRBV15 | 18 | TGTGCCACCAGCAGAGGCGGCCCCGGGACAGGGGGCTTAAACATTCAGTACTTC | CATSRGGPGTGGLNIQYF
. | few | TRBJ2-3 | TRBV19 | 16 | TGTGCCAGTAGTAGGTTGGGGGAGCCTACCACAGATACGCAGTATTTT | CASSRLGEPTTDTQYF
. | few | TRBJ1-5 | TRBV19 | 13 | TGTGCCAGTAGTTTACAGGGTGTCCAGCCCCAGCATTTT | CASSLQGVQPQHF
TRBD1 | . | TRBJ2-7 | TRBV6-1 | 15 | TGTGCCAGCAGTGAAGTTTGGGACAGACTCTACGAGCAGTACTTC | CASSEVWDRLYEQYF
TRBD1 | . | TRBJ2-1 | TRBV11-3 | 16 | TGTGCCAGCAGCTCTACGGACAGGGTCTCCTACAATGAGCAGTTCTTC | CASSSTDRVSYNEQFF
. | many | TRBJ1-5 | TRBV28 | 15 | TGTGCCAGCAGTTTAACAGGGTTAAGCAATCAGCCCCAGCATTTT | CASSLTGLSNQPQHF
. | . | TRBJ1-1 | TRBV24-1 | 13 | TGTGCCACCAGCGTGGGTTCGAACACTGAAGCTTTCTTT | CATSVGSNTEAFF
. | . | TRBJ2-7 | TRBV5-1 | 15 | TGCGCCAGCAGGCCTACAGGGATCAGCTCCTACGAGCAGTACTTC | CASRPTGISSYEQYF
TRBD2 | few | TRBJ2-4 | TRBV28 | 16 | TGTGCCAGCAGTGCAGCGGGAGGGCGTAGCAAAAACATTCAGTACTTC | CASSAAGGRSKNIQYF
TRBD1 | . | TRBJ2-1 | TRBV5-1 | 16 | TGCGCCAGCAGCTTGCTAGTAGGACAGGGGGCAAGTGAGCAGTTCTTC | CASSLLVGQGASEQFF
TRBD2 | few | TRBJ2-1 | TRBV9 | 17 | TGTGCCAGCAGCGAGGGGACTAGCGGGCACTCCTACAATGAGCAGTTCTTC | CASSEGTSGHSYNEQFF
. | few | TRBJ2-1 | TRBV11-2 | 15 | TGTGCCAGCAGCCCCGGACTTACCTCCTACAATGAGCAGTTCTTC | CASSPGLTSYNEQFF
TRBD1 | many | TRBJ1-2 | TRBV28 | 18 | TGTGCCAGCAGCTCCCGACAACTCCGGGGACAGGGGTACTATGGCTACACCTTC | CASSSRQLRGQGYYGYTF
. | few | TRBJ2-2 | TRBV5-8 | 13 | TGTGCCAGCAGCTCCAGGAACACCGGGGAGCTGTTTTTT | CASSSRNTGELFF
. | . | TRBJ1-2 | TRBV28 | 12 | TGTGCCAGCGGAGGGACTTTGAAAGGCTACACCTTC | CASGGTLKGYTF
. | many | TRBJ1-1 | TRBV20-1 | 15 | TGCAGTGCTATTGCCCCCTTTCGAGGGAACACTGAAGCTTTCTTT | CSAIAPFRGNTEAFF
TRBD1 | . | TRBJ2-2 | TRBV20-1 | 15 | TGCAGTGCTAGAGCCCCGACAGGGGGGGCAGGGGAGCTGTTTTTT | CSARAPTGGAGELFF
. | . | TRBJ1-2 | TRBV6-5 | 15 | TGTGCCAGCAGTTACCGTTCTGGGAGGAGCTATGGCTACACCTTC | CASSYRSGRSYGYTF
. | . | TRBJ2-5 | TRBV7-8 | 16 | TGTGCCAGCAGCTCGCTCCCCAGGGAGGTGCCAGAGACCCAGTACTTC | CASSSLPREVPETQYF
. | . | TRBJ1-5 | TRBV12-3/TRBV12-4 | 13 | TGTGCCAGCAGCCCACAGGAATTGCAGCCCCAGCATTTT | CASSPQELQPQHF
TRBD2 | few | TRBJ2-3 | TRBV2 | 14 | TGTGCCAGCAACTTAGCGGGAGCGGGAGATACGCAGTATTTT | CASNLAGAGDTQYF
TRBD2 | . | TRBJ2-3 | TRBV14 | 17 | TGTGCCAGCAGCTCCGGGACTAGCTACAGTCACAAAGATACGCAGTATTTT | CASSSGTSYSHKDTQYF
. | . | TRBJ2-7 | TRBV6-5 | 13 | TGTGCCAGCAGTTTCGACCCAACCTACGAGCAGTACTTC | CASSFDPTYEQYF
TRBD2 | many | TRBJ2-1 | TRBV11-2 | 15 | TGTGCCAGCAGCACAAGCGGGAGTGGCTACAATGAGCAGTTCTTC | CASSTSGSGYNEQFF
TRBD2 | . | TRBJ2-1 | TRBV11-3 | 15 | TGTGCCAGCAGCTTCCGACTAGCGGGAGCCAGTGAGCAGTTCTTC | CASSFRLAGASEQFF
. | few | TRBJ1-5 | TRBV20-1 | 15 | TGCAGTGCTACACGGACTTTTGCGGGCAATCAGCCCCAGCATTTT | CSATRTFAGNQPQHF
. | many | TRBJ2-6 | TRBV9 | 16 | TGTGCCAGCAGCGTAGCACACAGCTCTGGGGCCAACGTCCTGACTTTC | CASSVAHSSGANVLTF
TRBD2 | many | TRBJ2-1 | TRBV6-2/TRBV6-3 | 15 | TGTGCCAGCAGTACCGGGACTATCCCTTACAATGAGCAGTTCTTC | CASSTGTIPYNEQFF
TRBD1 | many | TRBJ1-5 | TRBV20-1 | 15 | TGCAGTGCTAGTGGGACAGGATATAGCAATCAGCCCCAGCATTTT | CSASGTGYSNQPQHF
. | many | TRBJ1-1 | TRBV11-3 | 13 | TGTGCCAGCAGCTCAGGCACCCGGACGGAAGCTTTCTTT | CASSSGTRTEAFF
TRBD1 | few | TRBJ1-6 | TRBV27 | 15 | TGTGCCAGCAGACGTGCAGGGGGCCGCAATTCACCCCTCCACTTT | CASRRAGGRNSPLHF
TRBD1 | . | TRBJ1-2 | TRBV7-3 | 16 | TGTGCCAGCAGACGGACAGGGGGTTGTCGGGACTATGGCTACACCTTC | CASRRTGGCRDYGYTF
TRBD1 | . | TRBJ2-4 | TRBV19 | 14 | TGTGCCAGTACTACCGGGACAGGGGGAAACATTCAGTACTTC | CASTTGTGGNIQYF
. | . | TRBJ2-7 | TRBV29-1 | 12 | TGCAGCGTTGAAGATCTCCGCTACGAGCAGTACTTC | CSVEDLRYEQYF